This T cell receptor beta chain stems from a study of CD8+CD57+ T cells in acquired aplastic anemia. Sequencing was done on patients that had shown CD8+CD57+ cell expansion by flow cytometry. A severe acquired aplastic anemia diagnosis applied to all patients. Patient blood was sampled before any therapy had been received. Points from the study as a whole: Patients and controls shared under 35 CD8+ CDR3 sequences, which appeared highly expressed in patients and within their immunodominant clones.

Profiling of TCR beta VDJ combinations and CDR3 sequences used genomic DNA as template. TCRdb re-called the reads through MiXCR, storing one row per CDR3 protein. The sample has 220,000 or so distinct CDR3 sequences; 65% are singletons. V gave up 8 bases and J gave up 1 base; unmatched junction bases: 4. Germline CDR1 is LNHDA and CDR2 is SQIVND (reference sequence). This CDR3 has 15 amino acids. In the case of this clonotype: Its cognate antigen is unknown.

The sequence derives from a human donor with aplastic anemia. The source material was sorted CD4+, CD8+, or CD8+CD57+ T cells (not recorded which) from PBMCs. The rearrangement links TRBV19 to TRBJ2-2, with TRBD2 matching 10 bases. The CDR3, as DNA: TGTGCCAGTTACTCTAGCGGGGGGAACACCGGGGAGCTGTTTTTT. It encodes CASYSSGGNTGELFF.